These 14 T cell receptor beta chains were sequenced from one sample in a study of PD-1 blockade in classical Hodgkin lymphoma. Every single patient, without exception, relapsed after autologous stem cell transplantation, and brentuximab vedotin exposure varied. Investigators isolated CD4+ T cells from thawed PBMCs through magnetic negative selection. Assay: immunoSEQ multiplex PCR; the TCRdb copy retains only in-frame clones and omits some. In the table there are fewer than 20,000 clones, 85% of which are singletons. Sample: CD4+ T cells from blood, taken at baseline. The receptors shown here come from a human donor with classical Hodgkin lymphoma.

The J gene is TRBJ2-7, the V gene TRBV27; 13 positions match TRBD2. Germline CDR1 is MNHEY and CDR2 is SMNVEV (reference sequence). V gave up 0 bases and J gave up 3 bases; unmatched junction bases: 2. The CDR3 covers 16 residues. Written as DNA, the CDR3 is TGTGCCAGCAGTTTATCCCGACTAGCGGGGGGCTACGAGCAGTACTTC. Translating it yields CASSLSRLAGGYEQYF.

The chain's CDR3 is CASSYSGTGNSPLHF. CDR3 bases: TGTGCCAGCAGTTACTCCGGGACAGGGAATTCACCCCTCCACTTT. The chain employs TRBV6-5 and TRBJ1-6, with 9 bases matching TRBD1. The CDR3 length is 15 residues. V lost 0 bases to trimming and J lost 7 bases; unmatched junction nucleotides: 1. Germline values: CDR1 MNHEY, CDR2 SVGAGI.

The J gene is TRBJ2-1, the V gene TRBV9; 10 bases map to TRBD2. The CDR3 covers 16 residues. Germline assignment: CDR1 SGDLS and CDR2 YYNGEE. V shed 3 bases, J shed 5 bases, and the junction held 8 bases outside the gene matches. Written as DNA, the CDR3 is TGTGCCAGCAGCGGTCCAGCGGGGGGGCGACACAATGAGCAGTTCTTC. Its protein product is CASSGPAGGRHNEQFF.

The J gene is TRBJ2-7, the V gene TRBV9; the match to TRBD2 covers 12 bases. The germline V gene encodes CDR1 SGDLS and CDR2 YYNGEE. Losses at the gene ends were 4 bases for V and 7 bases for J; bases not matched to a gene: 12. The CDR3 is 16 amino acids. The CDR3 coding sequence is TGTGCCAGCAGCAATAGCGGGCCTAGCGGGGGGGGAGAGCAGTACTTC. It is translated as CASSNSGPSGGGEQYF.

The chain employs TRBV19 and TRBJ2-6; D call uncertain. The germline V gene has CDR1 LNHDA and CDR2 SQIVND (reference sequence). The CDR3 length is 16 residues. V was cut by 7 bases and J by 0 bases, with 13 bases left in between. The CDR3 here is CASKGPRRSGANVLTF. As DNA, the CDR3 is TGTGCCAGTAAAGGACCCCGACGCTCTGGGGCCAACGTCCTGACTTTC.

This clone showed up just once. J is TRBJ1-1 and V is TRBV10-3; the match to TRBD1 covers 7 bases. The CDR3 contains 14 residues. V trimming: 4 bases; J trimming: 2 bases; junction bases outside the gene matches: 4. The germline CDR1 and CDR2 sequences are ENHRY and SYGVKD. CDR3 sequence: CAISGRQGNTEAFF. CDR3 nucleotide sequence: TGTGCCATCAGTGGCCGACAGGGAAACACTGAAGCTTTCTTT.

V and J are TRBV2 and TRBJ1-5; no clear D. This CDR3 comprises 15 residues. The germline V and J ends were trimmed by 4 bases and 1 base, with 11 bases remaining between them. Germline CDR1 and CDR2: SNHLY and FYNNEI. Here the CDR3 reads CASSVAGYSNQPQHF. As DNA, the CDR3 is TGTGCCAGCAGTGTAGCGGGGTACAGCAATCAGCCCCAGCATTTT.

The rearrangement uses TRBV10-3 and TRBJ1-4; no firm D call. The CDR3 is 15 residues long. The V end lost 3 bases, the J end lost 2 bases, and 10 bases lay between the germline ends. CDR1 and CDR2 from the germline V gene are ENHRY and SYGVKD. The CDR3 region has the DNA TGTGCCATCAGTGATCCGGGGATGACTAATGAAAAACTGTTTTTT. This sequence encodes CAISDPGMTNEKLFF.

This clone has a single count. The chain joins TRBV5-1 to TRBJ1-1, with D tentatively TRBD1 (6 bases). V shed 1 base and J shed 4 bases, with 8 bases lying between them. The V gene's germline CDR1 is SGHRS and CDR2 YFSETQ. This CDR3 has 13 amino acids. The CDR3 DNA follows: TGCGCCAGCAGCTTGAGGGGGGGCACTGAAGCTTTCTTT. It translates to CASSLRGGTEAFF.

The chain uses TRBV10-3 and TRBJ1-6; D remains unclear. The CDR3 sequence is 12 residues long. Germline CDR1 ENHRY, CDR2 SYGVKD. V lost 2 bases, J lost 6 bases, and 2 bases lay in between. This CDR3 is CAISEGNSPLHF. In DNA, the CDR3 is TGTGCCATCAGTGAGGGTAATTCACCCCTCCACTTT.

This clone was recorded a few times. The CDR3 reads CASSQQGGTEAFF. The CDR3 region has the DNA TGTGCCAGCAGCCAACAAGGGGGCACTGAAGCTTTCTTT. The chain uses TRBV14 and TRBJ1-1; the D gene is possibly TRBD1 (6 bases). Germline values: CDR1 SGHDN, CDR2 FVKESK. The ends were cut back, 2 bases at V and 4 bases at J, with 8 bases in the middle. The CDR3 length is 13 residues. Looking up the rest from reference TRBV14 and TRBJ1-1 gives the full variable domain: EAGVTQFPSHSVIEKGQTVTLRCDPISGHDNLYWYRRVMGKEIKFLLHFVKESKQDESGMPNNRFLAERTGGTYSTLKVQPAELEDSGVYFCASSQQGGTEAFFGQGTRLTVV.

This clone is a singleton in its sample. The V and J genes are TRBV10-3 and TRBJ1-5, with TRBD1 as a possible D gene (6 bases). CDR1 and CDR2 (germline): ENHRY, SYGVKD. V lost 2 bases to trimming and J lost 0 bases, with 23 bases between them. This CDR3 has 20 amino acids. The CDR3 bases are TGTGCCATCAGTGAGATCCGGACAGACTGGATGATTTATAGCAATCAGCCCCAGCATTTT. It yields the protein CAISEIRTDWMIYSNQPQHF.

Note on this clone: One junction end disagrees with the germline gene, perhaps due to a read error. Other DNA sequences from this sample encode an identical CDR3 as well. The chain has TRBV7-8 and TRBJ1-6; D call uncertain. The length of the CDR3 is 15 residues. Germline V gene data show CDR1 as SGHVS and CDR2 as FQNEAQ. CDR3 in amino acids: CASSLAPTGNSPLHF. The CDR3 nucleotides are TGTGCCAGCAGCTTAGCCCCGACGGGAAATTCGCCCCTCCACTTT.

The sample holds one count of this clone. J is TRBJ2-1 and V is TRBV14, with no clear D. CDR1 and CDR2 from the germline V gene are SGHDN and FVKESK. The CDR3 loop spans 15 amino acids. The V gene lost 4 bases and the J gene lost 0 bases, with 10 bases spanning the gap. The CDR3 sequence: CASSPTPNSYNEQFF. CDR3 nucleotides: TGTGCCAGCAGCCCGACCCCTAACTCCTACAATGAGCAGTTCTTC. Complete variable domain (other parts from reference TRBV14 and TRBJ2-1): EAGVTQFPSHSVIEKGQTVTLRCDPISGHDNLYWYRRVMGKEIKFLLHFVKESKQDESGMPNNRFLAERTGGTYSTLKVQPAELEDSGVYFCASSPTPNSYNEQFFGPGTRLTVL.